This T cell receptor (beta chain) is drawn from a study of T-cell reconstitution after alpha-beta-depleted transplantation in children. Preparation of the TCRbeta library was carried out with unique molecular identifiers. One entry per CDR3 protein, called by TCRdb with MiXCR from the PCR reads. Of about 980,000 distinct CDR3 sequences in the sample, roughly 31% were seen once. V was cut by 5 bases and J by 7 bases, with 18 bases left in between. The CDR3 is 15 amino acids. The germline V gene encodes CDR1 ENHRY and CDR2 SYGVKD. The sequenced sample was PBMCs, mostly from graft donor cells, obtained 360 days after TCRalphabeta/CD19-depleted stem cell transplant. The clonotype comes from a boy younger than two who had a stem cell transplant for SCID, so the T cells may come from the graft donor. This chain connects TRBV10-3 to TRBJ2-1; a weak D match, TRBD2 (6 bases). The CDR3 coding sequence is TGTGCCATCAGTTACTCGAATACTGGGGGGAATGAGCAGTTCTTC. Protein product: CAISYSNTGGNEQFF.